The 24 T cell receptor beta chains below come from one sample, sequenced in a study of identical twins. TCRdb analysed the 5' RACE reads with MiXCR anew, one entry per CDR3 protein. Among fewer than 500,000 distinct CDR3 sequences listed, more than 13% were seen once. The same specimen was also included in a second study, on yellow fever vaccine responses in identical twins.

Sequenced sample: CD4+ T cells sorted from blood. The source of these receptors is a woman younger than 30 in good health.

This clonotype occurred many times. The V and J genes are TRBV5-1 and TRBJ2-7, with a possible D match to TRBD1 (6 bases). Trimming took 4 bases from V and 3 from J, leaving 14 bases between them. Germline CDR1 and CDR2: SGHRS and YFSETQ. This CDR3 comprises 14 residues. The CDR3 loop is CASSLSGEIYEQYF. The CDR3 nucleotides read TGCGCCAGCAGCCTGTCAGGGGAAATCTACGAGCAGTACTTC.

In its sample, this clonotype was seen many times. The rearrangement joins TRBV28 to TRBJ1-6, with D maybe TRBD1 (6 bases). V was trimmed by 5 bases and J by 5 bases, leaving 13 bases between them. CDR1 is MDHEN and CDR2 is SYDVKM in the germline V gene. This CDR3 comprises 15 residues. The DNA for the CDR3 is TGTGCCAGCAGTAGGATGGACAGAGATAATTCACCCCTCCACTTT. It yields the protein CASSRMDRDNSPLHF. The whole variable domain, remainder taken from reference TRBV28 and TRBJ1-6, is DVKVTQSSRYLVKRTGEKVFLECVQDMDHENMFWYRQDPGLGLRLIYFSYDVKMKEKGDIPEGYSVSREKKERFSLILESASTNQTSMYLCASSRMDRDNSPLHFGNGTRLTVT.

This clonotype has a count of ten or more. The chain uses TRBV29-1 and TRBJ2-5, with a tentative D call TRBD1 (6 bases). Trimming pared 7 bases from V and 5 bases from J, leaving 17 bases between. Germline assignment: CDR1 SQVTM and CDR2 ANQGSEA. The CDR3 covers 13 residues. Here the CDR3 DNA reads TGCAGCGCTGGGGGCGGACTCCGGGAGACCCAGTACTTC. Encoded protein: CSAGGGLRETQYF.

V is TRBV20-1 and J is TRBJ2-7, with no clear D. Germline loops: CDR1 DFQATT, CDR2 SNEGSKA (reference sequence). CDR3 length equals 12 residues. Trimming cost V 6 bases and J 1 base, with 10 bases left between them. The CDR3 DNA follows: TGCAGTGCGCACGATGGTTCCTACGAGCAGTACTTC. It specifies CSAHDGSYEQYF.

This clonotype was seen a handful of times. The chain links TRBV28 to TRBJ2-7, with D unresolved. CDR3 length: 14 amino acids. With 5 bases removed from V and 2 bases from J, the gap between germline ends came to 13 bases. The germline V gene has CDR1 MDHEN and CDR2 SYDVKM. The CDR3 DNA follows: TGTGCCAGCAGTGACCCCGACCCCCCCTACGAGCAGTACTTC. Its translation: CASSDPDPPYEQYF.

The sample holds a few counts of this clonotype. V is TRBV7-2 and J is TRBJ1-2; D remains ambiguous. V lost 0 bases and J lost 6, with 8 bases in between. This CDR3 is 13 amino acids long. Germline CDR1 is SGHTA and CDR2 is FQGNSA. In nucleotides, the CDR3 is TGTGCCAGCAGCTTAGCCGCGGGCCATGGCTACACCTTC. It yields the protein CASSLAAGHGYTF.

This clonotype was counted between two and nine times. The V gene is TRBV2, the J gene TRBJ2-1; D unclear. The germline V and J ends were trimmed by 6 bases and 13 bases, with 16 bases remaining between them. Germline V gene sequence: CDR1 SNHLY, CDR2 FYNNEI. The length of the CDR3 is 12 residues. The CDR3 DNA is TGTGCCAGCAGCGAACCCTCGGGTTTCCAGTTCTTC. Residues: CASSEPSGFQFF.

There are a few counts of this clonotype. CDR3 coding DNA: TGCAGCGTCCGAGAGTTAGGTGGCAGAAACACCGGGGAGCTGTTTTTT. As protein: CSVRELGGRNTGELFF. The chain carries TRBV29-1 and TRBJ2-2; D gene unclear. The V end lost 6 bases, the J end lost 2 bases, and 19 bases lay between the germline ends. The germline gives CDR1 SQVTM, CDR2 ANQGSEA. This CDR3 is built from 16 residues.

This clonotype was seen at least ten times. V usage is TRBV12-3 or TRBV12-4 and J usage is TRBJ2-7, with D perhaps TRBD1 or TRBD2 (5 bases each). The CDR3 runs to 14 residues. Deletions cut 5 bases from V and 3 bases from J, with 14 bases between. CDR3 in amino acids: CASSEETGGYEQYF. Here the CDR3 DNA reads TGTGCCAGCAGTGAAGAGACTGGGGGCTACGAGCAGTACTTC.

The chain employs TRBV7-9 and TRBJ2-7, with 8 bases aligning to TRBD1. Germline CDR1 reads SEHNR; CDR2 reads FQNEAQ (reference sequence). The CDR3 contains 16 residues. J was trimmed by 0 bases and V by 3 bases; bases with no gene match: 7. The CDR3 sequence is CASSFFRTGSSYEQYF. In DNA, the CDR3 is TGTGCCAGCAGCTTTTTTCGGACAGGGAGCTCCTACGAGCAGTACTTC.

In its sample, this clonotype was seen many times. The chain carries TRBV5-1 and TRBJ2-7; the D call may be TRBD1 or TRBD2 (5 bases each). From germline, CDR1 is SGHRS and CDR2 YFSETQ. V lost 2 bases to trimming and J lost 5 bases, with 8 bases between them. The CDR3 is 12 amino acids. As DNA, the CDR3 is TGCGCCAGCAGCTTAAGGGACGACGAGCAGTACTTC. It translates to CASSLRDDEQYF.

V and J are TRBV27 and TRBJ2-1; 9 nucleotides align to TRBD1. V lost 3 bases to trimming and J lost 6 bases; unmatched junction nucleotides: 6. This CDR3 has 15 residues. The germline gives CDR1 MNHEY, CDR2 SMNVEV (reference sequence). The CDR3 DNA follows: TGTGCCAGCAGTTTTCGGACAGGGGTCTTCAATGAGCAGTTCTTC. It codes for CASSFRTGVFNEQFF.

This clonotype has a count of ten or more. The chain carries TRBV12-3 or TRBV12-4 and TRBJ1-1; 7 bases align to TRBD1. The CDR3 totals 15 residues. Trimming at V came to 7 bases and at J to 1 base, leaving 9 bases not matched to a gene. The CDR3 DNA reads as TGTGCCAGCATATGGGCGGGACAGAGGAACACTGAAGCTTTCTTT. This gives the protein CASIWAGQRNTEAFF.

This clonotype was detected many times. This sequence joins TRBV19 and TRBJ1-3; D gene unclear. Trimming removed 7 bases from V and 4 bases from J, with 11 bases in between. The germline V gene encodes CDR1 LNHDA and CDR2 SQIVND (reference sequence). This CDR3 is built from 13 residues. The CDR3 reads CASIGSRGNTIYF. CDR3 DNA sequence: TGTGCCAGTATCGGGAGCCGCGGAAACACCATATATTTT.

V and J are TRBV20-1 and TRBJ2-5; D ambiguous. Germline loops: CDR1 DFQATT, CDR2 SNEGSKA (reference sequence). This CDR3 comprises 12 residues. V was trimmed by 3 bases and J by 2 bases, leaving 7 bases between them. The chain's CDR3 is CSARIVQETQYF. The CDR3 nucleotides read TGCAGTGCTAGGATCGTACAAGAGACCCAGTACTTC.

This clonotype was observed a handful of times. This chain connects TRBV6-1 to TRBJ2-7; tentative D call: TRBD1 (6 bases). The CDR3 covers 15 residues. The V gene lost 5 bases and the J gene lost 1 base, with 15 bases spanning the gap. Germline V CDR1 and CDR2: MNHNS, SASEGT. The CDR3 spells CASSTVPGESYEQYF. CDR3 coding DNA: TGTGCCAGCAGTACCGTCCCAGGGGAATCCTACGAGCAGTACTTC.

The chain recombines TRBV5-1 with TRBJ2-7; 10 bases line up with TRBD1. The trim removed 4 bases at V and 7 bases at J, leaving 11 bases unmatched. CDR3 length: 15 residues. Germline loops: CDR1 SGHRS, CDR2 YFSETQ. This chain's CDR3 is CASSVSGTGVGEQYF. For the CDR3, the DNA is TGCGCCAGCAGCGTCTCCGGGACAGGGGTTGGGGAGCAGTACTTC.

This clonotype came up a few times. The chain combines TRBV7-2 with TRBJ2-7, with 7 bases matching TRBD2. The CDR3 spans 16 residues. V gave up 1 base and J gave up 3 bases; unmatched junction bases: 9. Per the germline V gene, CDR1 is SGHTA and CDR2 is FQGNSA. The CDR3 loop reads CASSLVGGRAFYEQYF. CDR3 DNA sequence: TGTGCCAGCAGCTTAGTTGGTGGGAGGGCCTTCTACGAGCAGTACTTC. Full variable domain (missing parts from reference TRBV7-2 and TRBJ2-7): GAGVSQSPSNKVTEKGKDVELRCDPISGHTALYWYRQSLGQGLEFLIYFQGNSAPDKSGLPSDRFSAERTGGSVSTLTIQRTQQEDSAVYLCASSLVGGRAFYEQYFGPGTRLTVT.

In this sample, this clonotype turned up a few times. This chain joins TRBV6-6 and TRBJ2-2; 7 bases agree with TRBD1. The CDR3 spans 13 residues. V lost 6 bases and J lost 4; bases outside the gene matches: 2. Germline V CDR1 and CDR2: MNHNY, SVGAGI (reference sequence). The CDR3 loop is CASRTGSTGELFF. The CDR3 DNA is TGTGCCAGCAGGACAGGGTCCACCGGGGAGCTGTTTTTT.

In its sample, this clonotype was seen a few times. The rearrangement links TRBV3-1 to TRBJ2-5, with TRBD2 matching over 16 bases. V dropped 3 bases and J dropped 5; count of bases not matched to a gene: 3. The germline gives CDR1 LGHDT, CDR2 YNNKEL (reference sequence). This CDR3 spans 16 amino acids. CDR3: CASSQGLAGGVETQYF. The CDR3 bases are TGTGCCAGCAGCCAGGGACTAGCGGGGGGGGTGGAGACCCAGTACTTC.

This chain links TRBV20-1 with TRBJ1-1; 8 bases align to TRBD1. The CDR3 is 13 amino acids. The V and J ends lost 6 bases and 5 bases, in that order; junction bases with no gene match: 8. The germline V gene encodes CDR1 DFQATT and CDR2 SNEGSKA (reference sequence). CDR3 region: CSARQGQFTEAFF. DNA of the CDR3: TGCAGTGCCAGACAGGGGCAATTTACTGAAGCTTTCTTT.

The genes are TRBV6-2 or TRBV6-3 and TRBJ1-1, with D perhaps matching TRBD1 (5 bases). This CDR3 spans 15 amino acids. V shed 5 bases and J shed 1 base, with 14 bases lying between them. Per germline, CDR1 MNHEY and CDR2 SVGEGT. The CDR3 spells CASSGDGRENTEAFF. The CDR3, as DNA: TGTGCCAGCAGTGGGGACGGACGGGAGAACACTGAAGCTTTCTTT.

This chain connects TRBV9 to TRBJ2-1, with D perhaps matching TRBD2 (5 bases). Per the germline V gene, CDR1 is SGDLS and CDR2 is YYNGEE. V was pared by 0 bases and J by 4 bases, with 14 bases between. CDR3 length: 16 residues. CDR3 residues: CASSVAGSLNYNEQFF. DNA for the CDR3: TGTGCCAGCAGCGTAGCGGGGAGCCTAAATTACAATGAGCAGTTCTTC.

The chain links TRBV6-2 or TRBV6-3 to TRBJ2-7; no firm D call. Germline values: CDR1 MNHEY, CDR2 SVGEGT. CDR3 size: 12 residues. Trimming took off 6 bases at V and 6 bases at J, with 12 bases between the two ends. In DNA, the CDR3 is TGTGCCAGCAGGAGTACCTCGGGCGAGCAGTACTTC. Translation: CASRSTSGEQYF.